The entry below describes one TCR beta chain. Study processing details: Estimation of nucleated cell counts was performed using reference gene primer amplification. The repertoire was sequenced with immunoSEQ multiplex PCR; TCRdb's copy has only in-frame clones and lacks some. V and J calls and clone size are as listed in that table; D and trimming were resolved from the DNA. The sample consists of about 150,000 clones, 90% to 95% of them appearing once. V dropped 0 bases and J dropped 5; count of bases not matched to a gene: 21. Germline loops: CDR1 MNHEY, CDR2 SVGEGT. This CDR3 has 20 amino acids. The sample belongs to a study of blood T cell repertoires in COVID-19. Study details: Samples of COVID-19 (acute and convalescent) were obtained from the United States, Italy and Spain. PBMCs, B-cell-depleted T cells, or T cells provided the cDNA or gDNA that made up the material.

V is TRBV6-2 or TRBV6-3 and J is TRBJ2-5; TRBD2 aligns across 7 bases. The sequencing input was peripheral blood. The receptor was isolated from a man aged 45 to 65 with acute or convalescent COVID-19. CDR3 sequence (DNA): TGTGCCAGCAGTTACTCTACTTCGGGACTAAGCGGGGCCGCCGGGGAGACCCAGTACTTC. Its translation is CASSYSTSGLSGAAGETQYF.